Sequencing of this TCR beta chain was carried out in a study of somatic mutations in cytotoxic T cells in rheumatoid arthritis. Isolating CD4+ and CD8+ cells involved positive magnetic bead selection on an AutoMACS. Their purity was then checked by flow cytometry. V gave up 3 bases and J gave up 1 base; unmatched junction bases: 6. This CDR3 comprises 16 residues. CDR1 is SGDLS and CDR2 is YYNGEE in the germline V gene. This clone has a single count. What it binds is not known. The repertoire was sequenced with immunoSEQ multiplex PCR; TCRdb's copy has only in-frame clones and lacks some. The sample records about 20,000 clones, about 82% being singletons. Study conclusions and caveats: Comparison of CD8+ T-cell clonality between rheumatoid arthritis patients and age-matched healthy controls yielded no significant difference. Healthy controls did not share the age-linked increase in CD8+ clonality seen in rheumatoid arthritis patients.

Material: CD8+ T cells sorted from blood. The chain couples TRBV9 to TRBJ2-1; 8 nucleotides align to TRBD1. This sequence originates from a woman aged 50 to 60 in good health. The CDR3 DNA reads TGTGCCAGCAGCGGACCAACAGGGGGTTCCTACAATGAGCAGTTCTTC. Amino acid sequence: CASSGPTGGSYNEQFF.